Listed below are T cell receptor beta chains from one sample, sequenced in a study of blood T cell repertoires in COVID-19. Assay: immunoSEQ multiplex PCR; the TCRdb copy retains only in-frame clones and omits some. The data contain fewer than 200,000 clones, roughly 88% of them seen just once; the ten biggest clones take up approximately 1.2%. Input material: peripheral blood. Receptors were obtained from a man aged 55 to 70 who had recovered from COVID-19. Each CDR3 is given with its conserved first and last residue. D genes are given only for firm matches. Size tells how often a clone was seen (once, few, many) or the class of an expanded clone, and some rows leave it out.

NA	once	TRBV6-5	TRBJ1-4	TGTGCCAGCAGTACCGGACAGTATGAAAAACTGTTTTTT	CASSTGQYEKLFF
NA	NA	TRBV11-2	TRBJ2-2	TGTGCCAGCAGGCGAGAGTCGAACACCGGGGAGCTGTTTTTT	CASRRESNTGELFF
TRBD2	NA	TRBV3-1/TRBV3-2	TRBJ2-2	TGTGCCAGCAGCCAAGTCGAGGGAGCGGGGGGGAAGAACACCGGGGAGCTGTTTTTT	CASSQVEGAGGKNTGELFF
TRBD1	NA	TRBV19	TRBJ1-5	TGTGCCAGTAAGGGGACAGGGTTGAGGCAGCCCCAGCATTTT	CASKGTGLRQPQHF
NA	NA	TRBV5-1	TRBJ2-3	TGCGCCAGCAGCCTAGAGGGGGGGGGCCCCAGGGATACGCAGTATTTT	CASSLEGGGPRDTQYF
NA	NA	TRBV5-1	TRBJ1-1	TGCGCCAGCAGCTTGGACGGGCAGGGTGAAGCTTTCTTT	CASSLDGQGEAFF
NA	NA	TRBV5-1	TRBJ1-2	TGCGCCAGCAGCTTGGAGGGCAGGGCCTACAACTATGGCTACACCTTC	CASSLEGRAYNYGYTF
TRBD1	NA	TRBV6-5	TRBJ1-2	TGTGCCAGCAGTTCCCTCTACAGGGGGCCTGGCTACACCTTC	CASSSLYRGPGYTF
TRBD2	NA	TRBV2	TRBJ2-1	TGTGCCAGCAGGTTACTAGCGGGGGGGTCCTACAATGAGCAGTTCTTC	CASRLLAGGSYNEQFF
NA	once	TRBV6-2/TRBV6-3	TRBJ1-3	TGTGCCAGCAGCCCTAGAGGGGGAGTGAGCTCTGGAAACACCATATATTTT	CASSPRGGVSSGNTIYF
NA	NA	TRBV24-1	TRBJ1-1	TGTGCCACCAGTGATGGAGGGTATGGCACTGAAGCTTTCTTT	CATSDGGYGTEAFF
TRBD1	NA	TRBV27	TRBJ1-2	TGTGCCAGCAGTTCCGGACAGGGGCCCCTCTATGGCTACACCTTC	CASSSGQGPLYGYTF
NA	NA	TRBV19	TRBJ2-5	TGTGCCAGTAGGGAGCAAGAGACCCAGTACTTC	CASREQETQYF
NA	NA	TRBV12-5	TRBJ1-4	TGTGCTAGTGGTTTGGTATGGTTCCAGGGGACCGAAAAACTGTTTTTT	CASGLVWFQGTEKLFF
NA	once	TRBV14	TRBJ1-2	TGTGCCAGCAGCCCGTTCTCTTCAGGGTCTGGCTACACCTTC	CASSPFSSGSGYTF
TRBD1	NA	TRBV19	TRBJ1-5	TGTGCCAGTAGTAAGAGAAGAGGACAGGTTAATAGCAATCAGCCCCAGCATTTT	CASSKRRGQVNSNQPQHF
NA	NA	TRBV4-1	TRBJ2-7	TGCGCCAGCAGCCAAGATTCCGAGGGATCGGTTCCCTACGAGCAGTACTTC	CASSQDSEGSVPYEQYF
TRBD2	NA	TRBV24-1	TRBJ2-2	TGTGCCACCGCGGCGGTAGCGGGGGGGCCGGACGGGGAGCTGTTTTTT	CATAAVAGGPDGELFF
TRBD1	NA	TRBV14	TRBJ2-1	TGTGCCAGCAGCTCGACAGGGAACAATGAGCAGTTCTTC	CASSSTGNNEQFF
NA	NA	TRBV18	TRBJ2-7	TGTGCCAGCTCACCTTACGCGGGACTGGTTGGTGCCTACGAGCAGTACTTC	CASSPYAGLVGAYEQYF
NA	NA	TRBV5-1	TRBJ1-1	TGCGCCAGCAGCTTGGACCAGGGGCCGTCGGCTTTCTTT	CASSLDQGPSAFF
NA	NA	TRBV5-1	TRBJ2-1	TGCGCCAGCAGCTTCGGTAGGTCAGGACTTCTGGATGAGCAGTTCTTC	CASSFGRSGLLDEQFF
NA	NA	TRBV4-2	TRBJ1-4	TGTGCCAGCAGCCAAGAGGGCTACAGGGATCAAGGCGAAAAACTGTTTTTT	CASSQEGYRDQGEKLFF
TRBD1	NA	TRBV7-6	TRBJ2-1	TGTGCCAGCAGCTCCCAACAGGGGGCGACTCACAATGAGCAGTTCTTC	CASSSQQGATHNEQFF
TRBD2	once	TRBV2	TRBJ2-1	TGTGCCAGCAGTGAGGAGGAGGGACTAGCCACGGCTAATGAGCAGTTCTTC	CASSEEEGLATANEQFF
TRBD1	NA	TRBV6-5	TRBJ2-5	TGTGCCAGCACCACCGGGACAGGGACGCAGACCCAGTACTTC	CASTTGTGTQTQYF
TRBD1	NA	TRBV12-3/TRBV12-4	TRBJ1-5	TGTGCCAGCAGTTTAGGACAGGGACGGCATTTT	CASSLGQGRHF
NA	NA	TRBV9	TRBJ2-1	TGTGCCAGCAGTCATAGAAGGGGCGCCCCTGGGAATGAGCAGTTCTTC	CASSHRRGAPGNEQFF
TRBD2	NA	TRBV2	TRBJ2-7	TGTGCCAGCAGACTAGCGGTTAGCTCCTACGAGCAGTACTTC	CASRLAVSSYEQYF
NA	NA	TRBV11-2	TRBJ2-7	TGTGCCAGCAGCTTATCAGGGTTCGAGCAGTACTTC	CASSLSGFEQYF
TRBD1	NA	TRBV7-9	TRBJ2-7	TGTGCCAGCAGCGACGACAGGGCCTACGAGCAGTACTTC	CASSDDRAYEQYF
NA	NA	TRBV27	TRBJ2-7	TGTGCCAGCAGACGAGGGGGGGGCTCCTACGAGCAGTACTTC	CASRRGGGSYEQYF
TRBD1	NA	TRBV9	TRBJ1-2	TGTGCCAGCAGCCCTCGACAGGGGACTACCGCTGGCTACACCTTC	CASSPRQGTTAGYTF
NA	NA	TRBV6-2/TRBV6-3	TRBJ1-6	TGTGCCAGCAGTAAAGCTCAGGGTCGAAATTCACCCCTCCACTTT	CASSKAQGRNSPLHF
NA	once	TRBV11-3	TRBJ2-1	TGTGCCAGCAGCTTAATGAGGGTGGGTGAGCAGTTCTTC	CASSLMRVGEQFF
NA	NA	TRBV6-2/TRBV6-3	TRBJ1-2	TGTGCCAGCAGTTACCTGACAGGCCCTAACTATGGCTACACCTTC	CASSYLTGPNYGYTF
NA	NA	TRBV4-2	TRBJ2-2	TGTGCCAGCAGCCCCGCCAGGGGGGTCGGGGAGCTGTTTTTT	CASSPARGVGELFF
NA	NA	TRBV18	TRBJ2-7	TGTGCCAGCTCAGTAGGACAGTACGAGCAGTACTTC	CASSVGQYEQYF
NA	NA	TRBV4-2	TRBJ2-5	TGTGCCAGCAGCGGGCCGACAGACTTCGGGGAGACCCAGTACTTC	CASSGPTDFGETQYF
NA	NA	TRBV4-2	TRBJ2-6	TGTGCCAGCAGCCAAACATTCATTCTCTCCTCTGGGGCCAACGTCCTGACTTTC	CASSQTFILSSGANVLTF